This TCR beta chain was observed in a study of T cells in Graves' hyperthyroidism and ophthalmopathy (dated by TCRdb to between 2019 and 2020). As for the study more broadly: Peripheral blood samples were taken at initial diagnosis, before any treatment was given. A discovery cohort of roughly 100 patients, about 44 with Graves' ophthalmopathy and approximately 60 with stable Graves' hyperthyroidism, was used to find distinguishing TCR V-J signatures. An independent validation cohort of under 20 hyperthyroidism patients and about 15 patients who later progressed to ophthalmopathy tested prospective prediction of ophthalmopathy. For training and testing, the approximately 92 patients in the discovery cohort were randomly divided in a 7:3 ratio. In addition, the study compared T-cell repertoires in thyroid tissue and in blood from roughly 6 Graves' hyperthyroidism patients. Once sampling was done, hyperthyroidism patients were given methimazole at a starting dose of 30 mg daily, whereas ophthalmopathy patients were given high-dose intravenous methylprednisolone. According to the paper, TCR Vbeta CDR3 sequencing was carried out on more than 120 peripheral blood samples, which came from under 50 ophthalmopathy, 75 to 80 hyperthyroidism and about 17 progressor patients.

Here is what the overall study found, with its caveats: Ophthalmopathy was separated from stable hyperthyroidism by a 13 V-J signature model, with 85% to 90% sensitivity and roughly 81% specificity obtained in cross-validation and 80%/75% obtained in testing. During validation, the model predicted progression to ophthalmopathy a median of roughly 7.1 months ahead of onset, with around 71% sensitivity and about 75% specificity. Sample size was not statistically predetermined, and investigators were not blinded to group allocation. Most expanded thyroid clonotypes (frequency above 0.001) were also found in blood, which suggests that blood repertoires may mirror thyroid immune responses.

Graves' hyperthyroidism was defined as stable when no progression to ophthalmopathy occurred over 18 months of follow-up. Hyperthyroidism patients were newly diagnosed, with disease duration under 2 months, and aged 18 to 65 years. Exclusion was applied to patients with uncontrolled infections, other autoimmune diseases, pregnancy or lactation. Diagnoses relied on clinical symptoms, serum thyroxine and TRAb, thyroid ultrasound and orbital computed tomography. Ficoll-Paque density gradient centrifugation was used to isolate PBMCs from about 9.4 ml of fresh peripheral blood. Total RNA was extracted with Trizol reagent, and quality was checked on an Agilent 2100 Bioanalyzer. TCR beta CDR3 regions were amplified from RNA transcripts. The TCR CDR3 was subjected to a first round of RT-PCR using the HTBI primer set and the Qiagen OneStep RT-PCR kit. A second multiplex PCR round built the libraries, followed by size selection and purification. Libraries were sequenced paired-end with 100 bp reads on an Illumina HiSeq2000. On the authors' methods: SOAPnuke was used to process the raw data, throwing out any read that contained adapters or uncalled bases, had a mean Phred below 15, or lacked an exact constant-primer or identifier match. High-quality paired reads were merged using COPE v1.2.5, and each unique nucleotide sequence was defined as a clonotype. MiTCR v1.1 was used to align clonotypes to the IMGT TRBV, TRBD and TRBJ reference segments. Only V-J combinations with frequency above 0.0001, covering roughly 99% of repertoires, were analysed. A TCS score was defined as the ratio of F50 (clonal expansion) to E x V (chaos), with BLOSUM62-based TCRdist applied between CDR3 peptides within each V-J. Welch's t-statistics and random forest reduced approximately 520 V-J features to 13, which were used in a naive Bayes classifier (R e1071). TCRdb redid the processing of the public reads, applying fastp at Q25 and MiXCR, and retained in-frame beta chains. Here each entry gathers all rows of one CDR3 protein and keeps the most common genes and DNA. The V and J calls here are based on TCRdb, not the publication. This sample lists under 350,000 distinct CDR3 sequences; around 15% were detected once. 7% to 9% of the sample belongs to the ten largest clones.

This clonotype was counted between two and nine times. This clone's antigen is unknown. No base quality information exists; no much larger clone differs at one position. Including cysteine and phenylalanine, the CDR3 has 15 amino acids. Only the CDR3 part of the read is kept: 45 bases, read in frame from the first base. The V and J ends are trimmed by 6 bases and 5 bases, leaving 19 bases between them. The receptor was derived from a woman between 40 and 55 years old with Graves' hyperthyroidism. The chain was built from TRBV12-3 or TRBV12-4 and TRBJ2-5; the D element might be TRBD1 or TRBD2, as each aligns at 5 bases. The sample comprised blood. CDR3 protein: CASSQVRGGAETQYF. The nucleotide sequence reads TGTGCCAGCAGCCAGGTTCGTGGGGGAGCCGAGACCCAGTACTTC.